This TCR beta chain was sequenced during a study of metastatic and nonmetastatic thyroid tumors. Study-wide context: Across peripheral blood and tumor or nodule tissue samples taken from malignant and benign thyroid patients, the repertoires were compared with one another.

No patient received treatment before thyroid surgery. Germline V gene sequence: CDR1 SGHTA, CDR2 FQGNSA. The CDR3 extends over 14 amino acids. Trimming pared 3 bases from V and 1 base from J, leaving 7 bases between. TCRdb re-analyzed the PCR reads through MiXCR. The sample contains under 7,500 clones, roughly 30% of which appear only once. Sample: adjacent normal tissue. The receptor comes from a female donor with papillary thyroid cancer or a benign thyroid nodule (not recorded which). Some clones in this sample may be carry-over from other donors' samples. The V call is TRBV7-2, the J call TRBJ1-5; the D is unclear. CDR3 bases: TGTGCCAGCAGCTTTGGCCTGAGCAATCAGCCCCAGCATTTT. Protein: CASSFGLSNQPQHF. Full variable domain (outside the CDR3, taken from reference TRBV7-2 and TRBJ1-5): GAGVSQSPSNKVTEKGKDVELRCDPISGHTALYWYRQSLGQGLEFLIYFQGNSAPDKSGLPSDRFSAERTGGSVSTLTIQRTQQEDSAVYLCASSFGLSNQPQHFGDGTRLSIL.